The 5 T cell receptor beta chains reported below all come from one sample, sequenced in a study of cytomegalovirus exposure and HLA in healthy donors. The assay was immunoSEQ multiplex PCR, and TCRdb's table has in-frame clones only and misses some. Among around 300,000 clones listed, roughly 86% were seen once. Sequencing was carried out using PBMCs. These receptors were obtained from a man aged 30-40 years in good health and CMV-seronegative.

In regard to this clone: Other DNA sequences of this sample code for an identical CDR3. V is TRBV6-5 and J is TRBJ2-5; TRBD2 matches at 13 bases. The CDR3 runs to 15 residues. Germline V gives CDR1 MNHEY, CDR2 SVGAGI. The V gene end was trimmed by 4 bases and the J gene end by 5 bases; junction bases not matched to a gene: 4. CDR3 amino acids: CASSSRTSGGETQYF. CDR3 sequence (DNA): TGTGCCAGCAGTTCCAGGACTAGCGGGGGTGAGACCCAGTACTTC.

This clone was found once. This chain connects TRBV7-9 to TRBJ1-4; maybe TRBD1 (5 bases). From germline, CDR1 is SEHNR and CDR2 FQNEAQ (reference sequence). Trimming stripped 3 bases from V and 0 bases from J, with 8 bases between. CDR3 length equals 15 residues. The CDR3 DNA reads as TGTGCCAGCAGCTTTGGGGCAGCAACTAATGAAAAACTGTTTTTT. It is translated as CASSFGAATNEKLFF.

The CDR3 protein is CASSWGLAGGQETQYF. The CDR3, as DNA: TGTGCCAGCAGCTGGGGACTAGCGGGGGGGCAAGAGACCCAGTACTTC. The V gene is TRBV7-8, the J gene TRBJ2-5, with 16 bases that match TRBD2. Germline V gene data show CDR1 as SGHVS and CDR2 as FQNEAQ. The V segment lost 4 bases and the J segment 2 bases; nucleotides outside the gene matches: 1. The CDR3 has 16 residues.

V and J are TRBV4-3 and TRBJ1-5; TRBD1 is a possible D gene (6 bases). The germline V and J ends were trimmed by 4 bases and 1 base, with 11 bases remaining between them. This CDR3 has 15 residues. In germline, CDR1 is LGHNA, CDR2 YSLEER. Here the CDR3 DNA reads TGCGCCAGCAGCCCGACTACAGGGAGCAATCAGCCCCAGCATTTT. Translating it yields CASSPTTGSNQPQHF.

V and J are TRBV27 and TRBJ2-5, with 13 bases identical to TRBD2. The V gene's germline CDR1 is MNHEY and CDR2 SMNVEV (reference sequence). J gave up 7 bases and V 4 bases, and 9 bases lay outside the gene matches. CDR3 length: 16 residues. CDR3 sequence: CASSSEGLAGIGTQYF. The CDR3 DNA is TGTGCCAGCAGTTCGGAGGGACTAGCGGGGATTGGGACCCAGTACTTC.